The rows below give T cell receptor beta chains drawn from one sample of a study of blood T cell repertoires in COVID-19. Assay used: immunoSEQ multiplex PCR; TCRdb lists only in-frame clones, some missing. In the table there are 100,000 to 120,000 clones, roughly 85% of which are singletons. The sequenced sample consisted of peripheral blood. These receptors came from a human donor in a cohort sampled during active COVID-19. CDR3s include the opening cysteine and the closing phenylalanine or tryptophan. D genes are given only for firm matches. For some rows the clone size is stated as once, few or many, or as a class when expanded; others skip it.

NA	TRBD2	TRBJ2-3	TRBV9	CASSVGRVKGTSGFWADTQYF	TGTGCCAGCAGCGTAGGCCGAGTTAAGGGGACTAGCGGATTCTGGGCAGATACGCAGTATTTT
NA	NA	TRBJ2-3	TRBV6-1	CASSVLFGESTDTQYF	TGTGCCAGCAGTGTACTATTCGGGGAAAGCACAGATACGCAGTATTTT
NA	NA	TRBJ2-1	TRBV4-2	CASSQDQLGGVSHNEQFF	TGTGCCAGCAGCCAAGATCAATTAGGAGGGGTCTCACACAATGAGCAGTTCTTC
NA	TRBD1	TRBJ2-2	TRBV27	CASSSSGGDTGELFF	TGTGCCAGCAGTTCCTCAGGGGGTGACACCGGGGAGCTGTTTTTT
NA	NA	TRBJ2-7	TRBV28	CASSRSEGGRGYEQYF	TGTGCCAGCAGCCGATCCGAGGGGGGGAGAGGCTACGAGCAGTACTTC
NA	NA	TRBJ1-2	TRBV16	CASSQNRRDYGYTF	TGTGCCAGCAGCCAGAATCGGCGGGACTATGGCTACACCTTC
few	TRBD1	TRBJ2-2	TRBV9	CASSVGGTAGGELFF	TGTGCCAGCAGCGTAGGAGGGACAGCCGGCGGGGAGCTGTTTTTT
NA	NA	TRBJ1-2	TRBV6-5	CASSQRQVGYGYTF	TGTGCCAGCAGTCAGAGACAGGTCGGTTATGGCTACACCTTC
NA	NA	TRBJ1-2	TRBV5-1	CASSLVWGGANGYTF	TGCGCCAGCAGCTTGGTTTGGGGAGGGGCCAATGGCTACACCTTC
NA	TRBD1	TRBJ1-5	TRBV7-6	CASSLGAGGDQPQHF	TGTGCCAGCAGCCTAGGAGCAGGGGGCGATCAGCCCCAGCATTTT
few	TRBD2	TRBJ2-1	TRBV5-1	CASRPGLADNEQFF	TGCGCCAGCAGGCCGGGACTAGCGGACAATGAGCAGTTCTTC
NA	TRBD2	TRBJ2-1	TRBV11-2	CASSLDRTSSNEQFF	TGTGCCAGCAGCTTAGATCGGACTAGCAGCAATGAGCAGTTCTTC
NA	TRBD1	TRBJ1-4	TRBV27	CASSLPPGQGNEKLFF	TGTGCCAGCAGTTTGCCTCCGGGACAGGGAAATGAAAAACTGTTTTTT
NA	TRBD1	TRBJ2-7	TRBV28	CASSGYRDRVSYEQYF	TGTGCCAGCAGTGGTTACCGGGACAGGGTCTCCTACGAGCAGTACTTC
NA	NA	TRBJ1-1	TRBV19	CASRNGLDTEAFF	TGTGCCAGTAGGAACGGTTTAGACACTGAAGCTTTCTTT
NA	TRBD1	TRBJ2-7	TRBV5-1	CASSSSTGGYEQYF	TGCGCCAGCAGCTCCTCGACAGGGGGCTACGAGCAGTACTTC
NA	TRBD2	TRBJ2-1	TRBV5-1	CASSPSGDREQFF	TGCGCCAGCTCCCCTAGCGGAGACCGGGAGCAGTTCTTC
once	TRBD2	TRBJ2-1	TRBV11-2	CASSFSGGGSNEQFF	TGTGCCAGCAGCTTTAGCGGGGGGGGTTCTAATGAGCAGTTCTTC
NA	TRBD2	TRBJ2-3	TRBV5-6	CASSGGKRDPTDTQYF	TGTGCCAGCAGTGGGGGGAAGCGGGACCCCACAGATACGCAGTATTTT
once	TRBD1	TRBJ1-1	TRBV10-2	CASSEQGGTEAFF	TGCGCCAGCAGTGAACAGGGGGGCACTGAAGCTTTCTTT
NA	NA	TRBJ1-5	TRBV19	CASSITPSNQPQHF	TGTGCCAGTAGTATCACACCTAGCAATCAGCCCCAGCATTTT
NA	NA	TRBJ1-1	TRBV28	CASLGLGGTEAFF	TGTGCCAGCTTGGGGCTCGGGGGCACTGAAGCTTTCTTT
NA	TRBD1	TRBJ2-4	TRBV6-4	CASSVDRAANIQYF	TGTGCCAGCAGTGTGGACAGGGCAGCCAACATTCAGTACTTC
NA	NA	TRBJ2-3	TRBV6-5	CASSSMEGRDTQYF	TGTGCCAGCAGCTCAATGGAGGGCCGGGATACGCAGTATTTT
NA	NA	TRBJ1-2	TRBV4-1	CASSQLPNHGYTF	TGCGCCAGCAGCCAACTACCTAATCATGGCTACACCTTC
NA	NA	TRBJ1-1	TRBV15	CATSPDNNEAFF	TGTGCCACCAGCCCGGACAACAACGAAGCTTTCTTT
NA	TRBD2	TRBJ2-7	TRBV7-9	CASSSGLAGTYEQYF	TGTGCCAGCAGCTCCGGACTAGCGGGGACCTACGAGCAGTACTTC
NA	NA	TRBJ1-2	TRBV27	CASTTLLGNYGYTF	TGTGCCAGCACTACTCTACTCGGGAACTATGGCTACACCTTC
NA	NA	TRBJ2-7	TRBV6-2/TRBV6-3	CASSLLSAGMGEQYF	TGTGCCAGCAGCCTATTATCGGCGGGTATGGGGGAGCAGTACTTC
NA	TRBD1	TRBJ1-1	TRBV5-4	CASSSTGGRTEAFF	TGTGCCAGCAGCTCGACAGGGGGCAGGACTGAAGCTTTCTTT
NA	TRBD2	TRBJ2-7	TRBV12-3/TRBV12-4	CASSGGLSYEQYF	TGTGCCAGCAGCGGGGGACTATCCTACGAGCAGTACTTC
NA	TRBD2	TRBJ2-1	TRBV27	CASMTTSGSYNEQFF	TGTGCCAGCATGACGACTAGCGGGAGTTACAATGAGCAGTTCTTC
few	NA	TRBJ2-3	TRBV5-6	CASWLRGDRDTQYF	TGTGCCAGCTGGCTCAGGGGGGACAGAGATACGCAGTATTTT
NA	NA	TRBJ1-4	TRBV7-9	CASSLGQAPNEKLFF	TGTGCCAGCAGCTTAGGGCAGGCTCCTAATGAAAAACTGTTTTTT
once	TRBD2	TRBJ2-1	TRBV3-1/TRBV3-2	CASSFRLAGGGEQFF	TGTGCCAGCAGCTTCCGACTAGCGGGGGGGGGTGAGCAGTTCTTC
few	TRBD1	TRBJ1-6	TRBV14	CASSHSQGAGSPLHF	TGTGCCAGCAGCCACTCACAGGGGGCCGGCTCACCCCTCCACTTT
once	TRBD1	TRBJ1-2	TRBV28	CASRFSRAWSRGLDGYTF	TGTGCCAGCAGATTTTCGCGGGCCTGGAGCAGGGGGCTAGATGGCTACACCTTC
few	TRBD2	TRBJ2-5	TRBV11-2	CASSPRAGARETQYF	TGTGCCAGCAGCCCTCGAGCGGGGGCTCGGGAGACCCAGTACTTC
NA	TRBD1	TRBJ2-1	TRBV5-1	CASSLGGGSSYNEQFF	TGCGCCAGCAGCTTGGGAGGGGGCTCATCCTACAATGAGCAGTTCTTC
NA	NA	TRBJ1-1	TRBV5-1	CASSGDSEAFF	TGCGCCAGCAGCGGTGACAGTGAAGCTTTCTTT
NA	TRBD1	TRBJ2-1	TRBV15	CATRIPGQSIDEQFF	TGTGCCACCAGAATACCGGGACAGTCCATCGATGAGCAGTTCTTC
NA	TRBD1	TRBJ1-2	TRBV7-6	CASSPTGGGGYTF	TGTGCCAGCAGCCCAACAGGGGGGGGTGGCTACACCTTC
NA	TRBD2	TRBJ2-6	TRBV19	CASSTSMLAVGANVLTF	TGTGCCAGTAGTACCTCAATGCTAGCGGTCGGGGCCAACGTCCTGACTTTC
NA	TRBD2	TRBJ2-1	TRBV19	CASSIGQRVLADLNEQFF	TGTGCCAGTAGTATAGGACAGCGAGTACTAGCGGACCTCAATGAGCAGTTCTTC